The 25 T cell receptor beta chains below come from one sample, sequenced in a study of cytomegalovirus exposure and HLA in healthy donors. 13 Jbeta primers and 60 Vbeta primers were used for the PCR. Repertoires were generated with immunoSEQ multiplex PCR, while TCRdb's copy carries only in-frame clones and drops some. The profile covers some 140,000 clones, with about 68% appearing a single time and 1.5% to 2% taken by the ten largest. Material: PBMCs. All receptors come from a human donor in good health.

The CDR3 DNA is TGTGCCAGCAGCTACTCGTACGAGCAGTACTTC. Protein: CASSYSYEQYF. V gene TRBV13 combines with J gene TRBJ2-7; D gene ambiguous. Trimming stripped 4 bases from V and 4 bases from J, with 5 bases between. CDR3 length equals 11 residues. Germline assignment: CDR1 PRHDT and CDR2 FYEKMQ (reference sequence).

CDR3 sequence (DNA): TGTGCCAGCAGTTTATTGGCAGGGACCAAAAACATTCAGTACTTC. Its translation: CASSLLAGTKNIQYF. V and J are TRBV27 and TRBJ2-4; tentatively, D is TRBD1 (5 bases). The CDR3 contains 15 residues. CDR1 is MNHEY and CDR2 is SMNVEV in the germline V gene (reference sequence). The ends were cut back, 1 base at V and 2 bases at J, with 9 bases in the middle.

CDR3 sequence (DNA): TGCGCCAGCAGCTTTAGTGATGCGGGAGTAGAGACCCAGTACTTC. Its protein product is CASSFSDAGVETQYF. The rearrangement uses TRBV5-1 and TRBJ2-5; TRBD2 matches 7 bases. CDR1 and CDR2 (germline): SGHRS, YFSETQ. CDR3 length: 15 amino acids. After removal of 2 bases from V and 4 bases from J, the junction contained 8 bases not matched to a gene.

The chain is built from TRBV2 and TRBJ2-7; 8 nucleotides align to TRBD1. V was pared by 4 bases and J by 2 bases, with 7 bases of the junction left unmatched. In germline, CDR1 is SNHLY, CDR2 FYNNEI. The CDR3 totals 15 residues. CDR3 sequence reads: CASSALDRAAYEQYF. The CDR3 DNA sequence: TGTGCCAGCAGTGCCTTGGACAGGGCCGCCTACGAGCAGTACTTC.

J is TRBJ2-5 and V is TRBV28; D might be TRBD1 (6 bases). CDR1 is MDHEN, CDR2 SYDVKM, per germline. Trimming removed 9 bases from V and 3 bases from J, with 17 bases in between. The CDR3 contains 14 residues. CDR3 sequence (DNA): TGTGCCAGATTCTCCCGGGACACCGAAGAGACCCAGTACTTC. Its translation: CARFSRDTEETQYF. Drawing the rest from reference TRBV28 and TRBJ2-5, the complete variable domain is DVKVTQSSRYLVKRTGEKVFLECVQDMDHENMFWYRQDPGLGLRLIYFSYDVKMKEKGDIPEGYSVSREKKERFSLILESASTNQTSMYLCARFSRDTEETQYFGPGTRLLVL.

The gene calls are TRBV5-1 and TRBJ2-3, with D possibly being TRBD2 (7 bases). Deletions cut 6 bases from V and 2 bases from J, with 13 bases between. CDR1 is SGHRS and CDR2 is YFSETQ in the germline V gene. The CDR3 contains 14 residues. The CDR3, as DNA: TGCGCCAGCATGAGGGGGAGGGACACAGATACGCAGTATTTT. Encoded protein: CASMRGRDTDTQYF.

J is TRBJ1-4 and V is TRBV6-5, with TRBD1 as a possible D gene (5 bases). Per the germline V gene, CDR1 is MNHEY and CDR2 is SVGAGI. The CDR3 has 13 amino acids. Deletions cut 6 bases from V and 7 bases from J, with 12 bases between. The CDR3 reads CASRQGSGEKLFF. In DNA, the CDR3 is TGTGCCAGCAGGCAGGGTTCGGGTGAAAAACTGTTTTTT.

V is TRBV5-6 and J is TRBJ2-7, with D perhaps matching TRBD2 (6 bases). CDR1 SGHDT and CDR2 YYEEEE come from the germline V gene. The CDR3 contains 13 residues. V shed 0 bases and J shed 7 bases, with 11 bases lying between them. CDR3 sequence reads: CASSLGEDWEQYF. The CDR3 DNA follows: TGTGCCAGCAGCTTGGGGGAGGACTGGGAGCAGTACTTC.

The genes are TRBV4-2 and TRBJ2-1, with 14 bases fitting TRBD2. The CDR3 is 17 amino acids. With 0 bases clipped from V and 5 bases from J, the junction kept 3 bases outside the gene matches. Germline values: CDR1 LGHNA, CDR2 YNFKEQ. The CDR3, as DNA: TGTGCCAGCAGCCAAGACCCGGGACTAGCGGGAGACAATGAGCAGTTCTTC. As protein: CASSQDPGLAGDNEQFF.

This chain connects TRBV5-1 to TRBJ2-1; 8 nucleotides agree with TRBD1. Germline V gives CDR1 SGHRS, CDR2 YFSETQ. The CDR3 is 15 amino acids. V dropped 6 bases and J dropped 4; count of bases not matched to a gene: 9. The CDR3 region has the DNA TGCGCCAGCAACCAACGTAGGACAGGGTACAATGAGCAGTTCTTC. This encodes CASNQRRTGYNEQFF. The whole variable domain, remainder taken from reference TRBV5-1 and TRBJ2-1, is KAGVTQTPRYLIKTRGQQVTLSCSPISGHRSVSWYQQTPGQGLQFLFEYFSETQRNKGNFPGRFSGRQFSNSRSEMNVSTLELGDSALYLCASNQRRTGYNEQFFGPGTRLTVL.

This chain connects TRBV5-5 to TRBJ2-1, with D maybe TRBD2 (5 bases). The CDR3 spans 12 residues. Per the germline V gene, CDR1 is SGHKS and CDR2 is YYEKEE (reference sequence). The germline V and J ends were trimmed by 2 bases and 10 bases, with 10 bases remaining between them. The CDR3 spells CASSLWQREQFF. Here the CDR3 DNA reads TGTGCCAGCAGCTTATGGCAGCGGGAGCAGTTCTTC.

This clone was detected a few times. V and J are TRBV6-5 and TRBJ2-7; D gene ambiguous. From germline, CDR1 is MNHEY and CDR2 SVGAGI. The CDR3 contains 15 residues. V was shortened by 5 bases and J by 0 bases, with 14 bases between the two germline ends. CDR3 DNA: TGTGCCAGCAGTAGACTTTCCCCGAGCTCCTACGAGCAGTACTTC. Encoded protein: CASSRLSPSSYEQYF.

V and J are TRBV7-8 and TRBJ1-1; D may be TRBD1 (5 bases). V lost 2 bases to trimming and J lost 5 bases, with 9 bases between them. From germline, CDR1 is SGHVS and CDR2 FQNEAQ. CDR3 length: 13 amino acids. The CDR3 DNA reads as TGTGCCAGCAGCTTACCGGGGGGGACTGAAGCTTTCTTT. This gives the protein CASSLPGGTEAFF.

V usage is TRBV7-8 and J usage is TRBJ2-5; TRBD1 matches 8 bases. The CDR3 contains 15 residues. Germline trimming cut 7 bases from V and 1 base from J; bases unmatched to any gene: 8. Germline CDR1 and CDR2: SGHVS and FQNEAQ. CDR3 coding DNA: TGTGCCAGCACGGACAGGGCGCACATCCAAGAGACCCAGTACTTC. Amino acid sequence: CASTDRAHIQETQYF.

CDR3 loop: CASSLQYSLGGARTDTQYF. CDR3 DNA sequence: TGTGCCAGCAGCTTACAATACTCCCTCGGCGGAGCCCGCACAGATACGCAGTATTTT. The chain carries TRBV7-9 and TRBJ2-3; no clear D. Trimming pared 2 bases from V and 1 base from J, leaving 22 bases between. In germline, CDR1 is SEHNR, CDR2 FQNEAQ (reference sequence). This CDR3 has 19 residues.

This clone has just a few counts. CDR3: CASSPPPGGASSGANVLTF. CDR3 nucleotides: TGCGCCAGCAGCCCCCCCCCTGGGGGGGCGAGCTCTGGGGCCAACGTCCTGACTTTC. The chain recombines TRBV4-1 with TRBJ2-6; possibly TRBD2 for D (7 bases). V was pared by 4 bases and J by 0 bases, with 19 bases between. CDR3 length: 19 amino acids. CDR1 is MGHRA and CDR2 is YSYEKL in the germline V gene.

This chain uses TRBV5-1 with TRBJ2-5, with TRBD2 as a possible D gene (6 bases). CDR1 SGHRS and CDR2 YFSETQ come from the germline V gene. This CDR3 has 14 residues. Between the trimmed V and J ends, which lost 0 bases and 5 bases, there was a span of 11 bases. For the CDR3, the DNA is TGCGCCAGCAGCTTGGATTGGAGGGTGGAGACCCAGTACTTC. It translates to CASSLDWRVETQYF.

The J gene is TRBJ2-1, the V gene TRBV4-1; TRBD2 matches at 8 bases. The CDR3 covers 17 residues. Trimming cost V 0 bases and J 4 bases; bases outside gene matches: 8. The germline V gene encodes CDR1 MGHRA and CDR2 YSYEKL. The CDR3 DNA sequence: TGCGCCAGCAGCCAAGATCAGGTCCAGCGGGGGTACAATGAGCAGTTCTTC. Translation: CASSQDQVQRGYNEQFF.

Here the CDR3 DNA reads TGTGCCAGCAGCTTGGCGACTAGCGTTAGCTCCTACGAGCAGTACTTC. Translating gives CASSLATSVSSYEQYF. The chain uses TRBV7-2 and TRBJ2-7; the match to TRBD2 covers 8 bases. V gave up 3 bases and J gave up 0 bases; unmatched junction bases: 7. CDR3 length: 16 residues. Germline V lookup: CDR1 SGHTA, CDR2 FQGNSA.

In this sample, this clone turned up a few times. V gene TRBV5-6 combines with J gene TRBJ2-7, with D perhaps TRBD1 (6 bases). From germline, CDR1 is SGHDT and CDR2 YYEEEE. CDR3 length: 15 residues. V was clipped by 3 bases and J by 3 bases, with 16 bases between them. The CDR3 region is CASSWDRDTYYEQYF. The CDR3 nucleotides are TGTGCCAGCAGCTGGGACCGGGACACATACTACGAGCAGTACTTC.

This chain's CDR3 is CASSPDRASEQYF. In DNA form, the CDR3 reads TGTGCCAGCTCACCAGACAGGGCTTCCGAGCAGTACTTC. This chain connects TRBV18 to TRBJ2-7; TRBD1 matches at 7 bases. The CDR3 contains 13 residues. J lost 6 bases, V lost 2 bases, and 4 bases had no gene match. CDR1 KGHSH and CDR2 LQKENI come from the germline V gene.

As for this clone: Its ends do not fully match the called genes, so a read error is possible. Additional DNA sequences in this sample encode the identical CDR3. The rearrangement links TRBV15 to TRBJ2-7, with 7 bases matching TRBD1. The CDR3 has 16 amino acids. Germline V gene sequence: CDR1 LNHNV, CDR2 YYDKDF (reference sequence). This CDR3 reads CATSRGRAGGIYEQYF. The CDR3 coding sequence is TGCGCCACCAGCAGAGGGCGAGCAGGGGGTATCTACGAGCAGTACTTC. Filled out from reference TRBV15 and TRBJ2-7, the complete variable domain reads DAMVIQNPRYQVTQFGKPVTLSCSQTLNHNVMYWYQQKSSQAPKLLFHYYDKDFNNEADTPDNFQSRRPNTSFCFLDIRSPGLGDTAMYLCATSRGRAGGIYEQYFGPGTRLTVT.

This chain connects TRBV6-5 to TRBJ2-2, with D possibly matching TRBD1 (6 bases). Trimming stripped 8 bases from V and 3 bases from J, with 10 bases between. This CDR3 is built from 13 residues. The germline V gene encodes CDR1 MNHEY and CDR2 SVGAGI. CDR3 nucleotides: TGTGCCAGCGGACAGATCTACACCGGGGAGCTGTTTTTT. It is translated as CASGQIYTGELFF.

CDR3 sequence: CASSRGDRQETQYF. Here the CDR3 DNA reads TGTGCCAGCAGCCGCGGGGACAGACAAGAGACCCAGTACTTC. J is TRBJ2-5 and V is TRBV7-9; possible D gene TRBD1, 7 bases. Trimming removed 5 bases from V and 2 bases from J, with 12 bases in between. This CDR3 region has 14 residues. Germline loops: CDR1 SEHNR, CDR2 FQNEAQ (reference sequence).

CDR3 DNA: TGTGCCAGCAGCTCCCAAGCGGGAGTGGCGCAGTACTTC. Its protein is CASSSQAGVAQYF. The chain employs TRBV5-6 and TRBJ2-7; 8 bases line up with TRBD2. The CDR3 has 13 amino acids. V trimming: 3 bases; J trimming: 9 bases; junction bases outside the gene matches: 8. Germline V gene sequence: CDR1 SGHDT, CDR2 YYEEEE. Full variable domain (outside the CDR3, taken from reference TRBV5-6 and TRBJ2-7): DAGVTQSPTHLIKTRGQQVTLRCSPKSGHDTVSWYQQALGQGPQFIFQYYEEEERQRGNFPDRFSGHQFPNYSSELNVNALLLGDSALYLCASSSQAGVAQYFGPGTRLTVT.